These 30 T cell receptor beta chains were sequenced from one sample in a study of T-cell memory formation after mild COVID-19. TCRdb reanalysed the 5' RACE reads using MiXCR and keeps one entry per CDR3 protein. The sample lists 350,000 to 500,000 distinct CDR3 sequences, approximately 19% occurring once. The sequenced sample consisted of PBMCs or a T cell subset sorted from them (not recorded which). These receptors all stem from a man younger than 30 who had mild COVID-19 (a few samples of this study predate the infection). Cell type and time point are not known.

This clonotype was recorded a few times. The rearrangement links TRBV3-1 to TRBJ1-1; D unresolved. CDR1 and CDR2 (germline): LGHDT, YNNKEL (reference sequence). The CDR3 loop spans 13 amino acids. V lost 0 bases and J 5 bases, leaving 7 bases between the germline ends. In DNA, the CDR3 is TGTGCCAGCAGCCAAGAGGGTCGGACTGAAGCTTTCTTT. Its translation is CASSQEGRTEAFF.

The rearrangement uses TRBV25-1 and TRBJ2-3; D remains ambiguous. Germline V lookup: CDR1 MGHDK, CDR2 SYGVNS. The CDR3 is made up of 16 amino acids. V was cut by 3 bases and J by 4 bases, with 17 bases left in between. DNA for the CDR3: TGTGCCAGCAGTGAGGCAAAGTTCGGGTACCCAGATACGCAGTATTTT. It codes for CASSEAKFGYPDTQYF.

This clonotype turned up a few times. The V and J genes are TRBV3-1 and TRBJ2-1; 10 bases are shared with TRBD1. Germline V gives CDR1 LGHDT, CDR2 YNNKEL (reference sequence). Trimming removed 3 bases from V and 10 bases from J; junction bases left unmatched: 12. This CDR3 comprises 16 residues. CDR3: CASSHGRRDRGSEQFF. CDR3 sequence (DNA): TGTGCCAGCAGCCACGGGAGACGGGACAGGGGAAGCGAGCAGTTCTTC.

For the CDR3, the DNA is TGTGCCAGCAGCCCCGGGGCCGAGGCCGAGCAGTACTTC. This encodes CASSPGAEAEQYF. The chain employs TRBV9 and TRBJ2-7; D is tentatively TRBD1 or TRBD2 (5 bases each). V gave up 4 bases and J gave up 6 bases, with 14 bases separating them. From germline, CDR1 is SGDLS and CDR2 YYNGEE. This CDR3 spans 13 amino acids. Based on the CDR3 plus reference TRBV9 and TRBJ2-7, the full variable domain is DSGVTQTPKHLITATGQRVTLRCSPRSGDLSVYWYQQSLDQGLQFLIQYYNGEERAKGNILERFSAQQFPDLHSELNLSSLELGDSALYFCASSPGAEAEQYFGPGTRLTVT.

The chain is built from TRBV7-3 and TRBJ2-3, with D hard to call. V was pared by 6 bases and J by 2 bases, with 15 bases between. Germline CDR1 and CDR2: SGHTA and FQGTGA. This CDR3 contains 15 residues. For the CDR3, the DNA is TGTGCCAGCAGTCTGACGACCTACCTCACAGATACGCAGTATTTT. Amino acid sequence: CASSLTTYLTDTQYF.

This clonotype has a handful of counts. The chain has TRBV2 and TRBJ2-1, with D perhaps matching TRBD2 (6 bases). Trimming shortened V by 2 bases and J by 9 bases, and 14 bases separated the two germline ends. The CDR3 length is 14 residues. Germline loops: CDR1 SNHLY, CDR2 FYNNEI. In DNA form, the CDR3 reads TGTGCCAGCAGTGAAAAACTAGCCCTAAGTGAGCAGTTCTTC. This translates into CASSEKLALSEQFF. The full variable domain, with the rest looked up from reference TRBV2 and TRBJ2-1, is EPEVTQTPSHQVTQMGQEVILRCVPISNHLYFYWYRQILGQKVEFLVSFYNNEISEKSEIFDDQFSVERPDGSNFTLKIRSTKLEDSAMYFCASSEKLALSEQFFGPGTRLTVL.

This clonotype occurred a few times. V gene TRBV7-2 combines with J gene TRBJ2-3; no definite D call. This CDR3 contains 16 residues. V was trimmed by 1 base and J by 2 bases, leaving 13 bases between them. Per the germline V gene, CDR1 is SGHTA and CDR2 is FQGNSA. The CDR3 spells CASSLGGVPYTDTQYF. The CDR3, as DNA: TGTGCCAGCAGCTTAGGTGGGGTTCCATACACAGATACGCAGTATTTT.

This clonotype was seen only a few times. This sequence joins TRBV6-6 and TRBJ2-7, with D possibly being TRBD1 (6 bases). The CDR3 is 15 residues long. Germline V gene data show CDR1 as MNHNY and CDR2 as SVGAGI (reference sequence). Trimming removed 4 bases from V and 2 bases from J, with 15 bases in between. The CDR3 region has the DNA TGTGCCAGCAGTTCGGACAGTCCCGCGGCCTACGAGCAGTACGTC. Residues: CASSSDSPAAYEQYV.

The V and J genes are TRBV6-2 or TRBV6-3 and TRBJ1-2; a possible D gene is TRBD1 (5 bases). Germline V lookup: CDR1 MNHEY, CDR2 SVGEGT. Trimming left V 6 bases short and J 4 bases short, with 12 bases between. This CDR3 spans 13 amino acids. The CDR3 nucleotides are TGTGCCAGCAGAGGCCCCGGGACCTATGGCTACACCTTC. Translated: CASRGPGTYGYTF.

The chain carries TRBV7-3 and TRBJ2-7; D is uncertain. The CDR3 contains 12 residues. From germline, CDR1 is SGHTA and CDR2 FQGTGA. CDR3 sequence reads: CASSPNPNERYV. CDR3 nucleotides: TGTGCCAGCAGCCCCAACCCCAACGAGCGGTACGTC.

V usage is TRBV5-4 and J usage is TRBJ2-3; D is possibly TRBD1 or TRBD2 (5 bases each). The CDR3 covers 16 residues. V lost 1 base to trimming and J lost 2 bases, with 14 bases between them. Germline assignment: CDR1 SGHNT and CDR2 YYREEE (reference sequence). CDR3 sequence (DNA): TGTGCCAGCAGCTTGTTAAAGGGGAGCACCACAGATACGCAGTATTTT. Its translation is CASSLLKGSTTDTQYF.

The V and J genes are TRBV19 and TRBJ1-1, with D tentatively TRBD1 (5 bases). Germline CDR1 reads LNHDA; CDR2 reads SQIVND (reference sequence). CDR3 length: 14 residues. Deletions cut 5 bases from V and 1 base from J, with 11 bases between. Here the CDR3 reads CASSHDRGNTEAFF. In nucleotides, the CDR3 is TGTGCCAGTAGTCACGACAGAGGGAACACTGAAGCTTTCTTT.

The V gene is TRBV18, the J gene TRBJ2-3; D might be TRBD1 (6 bases). The CDR3 length is 14 residues. Trimming pared 0 bases from V and 4 bases from J, leaving 8 bases between. Germline CDR1 KGHSH, CDR2 LQKENI. Here the CDR3 DNA reads TGTGCCAGCTCACCACCCGGACAGCCAGATACGCAGTATTTT. Amino acid sequence: CASSPPGQPDTQYF.

The chain recombines TRBV5-1 with TRBJ2-2; D gene unclear. Germline assignment: CDR1 SGHRS and CDR2 YFSETQ. Trimming removed 5 bases at V and 4 bases at J, with 15 bases between. The length of the CDR3 is 15 residues. CDR3 in amino acids: CASSPRQTSTGELFF. As DNA, the CDR3 is TGCGCCAGCAGTCCGAGGCAGACGAGCACCGGGGAGCTGTTTTTT.

This clonotype was observed a handful of times. The gene calls are TRBV12-3 or TRBV12-4 and TRBJ2-5, with 8 bases identical to TRBD1. The CDR3 runs to 16 residues. V shed 8 bases and J 4 bases; nucleotides not matched to a gene: 15. CDR3 loop: CASDNLAQGAVETQYF. For the CDR3, the DNA is TGTGCCAGCGACAACTTGGCCCAGGGGGCAGTAGAGACCCAGTACTTC.

This clonotype turned up a few times. The chain couples TRBV6-5 to TRBJ2-4; no firm D call. Looked up from germline, CDR1 is MNHEY and CDR2 is SVGAGI. V lost 0 bases and J lost 2, with 17 bases in between. The CDR3 contains 18 residues. CDR3 in amino acids: CASSYSSTAATTKNIQYF. In nucleotides, the CDR3 is TGTGCCAGCAGTTACTCGTCTACGGCAGCTACTACCAAAAACATTCAGTACTTC.

Comments on this clonotype: One end of the junction fails to match germline, which may point to a read error. The chain recombines TRBV7-8 with TRBJ2-3; no firm D call. The CDR3 totals 12 residues. Germline V CDR1 and CDR2: SGHVS, FQNEAQ. CDR3 residues: CASSSRTDTLYF. CDR3 DNA: TGTGCCAGCAGCTCACGCACAGATACGCTGTATTTT.

A few counts support this clonotype. The rearrangement uses TRBV10-3 and TRBJ2-2; TRBD2 matches 7 bases. CDR3 size: 16 residues. With 4 bases clipped from V and 5 bases from J, the junction kept 10 bases outside the gene matches. Germline values: CDR1 ENHRY, CDR2 SYGVKD. CDR3 loop: CAISGSGRLGTGELFF. Here the CDR3 DNA reads TGTGCCATCAGTGGTAGCGGGCGCCTAGGTACCGGGGAGCTGTTTTTT.

The gene calls are TRBV6-6 and TRBJ2-5; 7 bases are a match to TRBD1. Germline V gene lookup returns CDR1 MNHNY and CDR2 SVGAGI (reference sequence). Trimming cost V 6 bases and J 2 bases; bases outside gene matches: 12. This CDR3 has 16 amino acids. CDR3 sequence reads: CASRRSPGTAQETQYF. The CDR3 nucleotides read TGTGCCAGCAGGCGCTCACCTGGGACAGCGCAAGAGACCCAGTACTTC.

This chain joins TRBV7-3 and TRBJ1-1; TRBD1 aligns across 9 bases. The CDR3 length is 15 residues. The V segment lost 2 bases and the J segment 8 bases; nucleotides outside the gene matches: 9. CDR1 is SGHTA and CDR2 is FQGTGA in the germline V gene. CDR3: CASSLGSGTGREAFF. The CDR3 coding sequence is TGTGCCAGCAGCTTAGGTTCCGGGACAGGGCGCGAAGCTTTCTTT.

This clonotype showed up just a few times. The chain links TRBV20-1 to TRBJ2-3; weak D call: TRBD1 (6 bases). V was clipped by 5 bases and J by 4 bases, with 16 bases between them. The CDR3 length is 14 residues. Germline CDR1 reads DFQATT; CDR2 reads SNEGSKA (reference sequence). For the CDR3, the DNA is TGCAGTGCTGTCTCAGGGGATGGTCCAGATACGCAGTATTTT. It codes for CSAVSGDGPDTQYF.

This clonotype was counted a single time. The chain combines TRBV7-9 with TRBJ2-7; D call uncertain. Per germline, CDR1 SEHNR and CDR2 FQNEAQ (reference sequence). The CDR3 extends over 13 amino acids. The ends were cut back, 3 bases at V and 0 bases at J, with 6 bases in the middle. Here the CDR3 reads CASSFDNSYEQYV. The CDR3 DNA follows: TGTGCCAGCAGCTTCGACAACTCCTACGAGCAGTACGTC.

This clonotype has just a few counts. The J gene is TRBJ1-4, the V gene TRBV9; D is possibly TRBD1 (6 bases). The CDR3 totals 16 residues. Trimming took 1 base from V and 10 from J, leaving 20 bases between them. From germline, CDR1 is SGDLS and CDR2 YYNGEE. CDR3 region: CASSVRGTQGDGKLFF. Written as DNA, the CDR3 is TGTGCCAGCAGCGTAAGGGGGACCCAGGGCGACGGAAAACTGTTTTTT.

This clonotype was found a few times. The chain uses TRBV27 and TRBJ1-1; 7 bases line up with TRBD1. V lost 5 bases, J lost 8 bases, and 11 bases stayed unmatched. The CDR3 sequence is 14 residues long. Germline V lookup: CDR1 MNHEY, CDR2 SMNVEV (reference sequence). The CDR3 DNA follows: TGTGCCAGCAGTCCTAACCGGGACAGCTCCGAAGCTTTCTTT. It yields the protein CASSPNRDSSEAFF.

The V gene is TRBV9, the J gene TRBJ1-6; D unclear. The CDR3 contains 16 residues. V was trimmed by 0 bases and J by 5 bases, leaving 12 bases between them. Germline CDR1 SGDLS, CDR2 YYNGEE. The CDR3 reads CASSVEANNHNSPLHF. The CDR3 DNA reads as TGTGCCAGCAGCGTAGAGGCGAACAACCATAATTCACCCCTCCACTTT.

The rearrangement joins TRBV25-1 to TRBJ1-1; TRBD1 is a possible D gene (6 bases). Trimming shortened V by 3 bases and J by 4 bases, and 12 bases separated the two germline ends. CDR3 length: 14 residues. CDR1 and CDR2 from the germline V gene are MGHDK and SYGVNS. The CDR3 nucleotides are TGTGCCAGCAGTGACCTTGAGGGGGGCACTGAAGCTTTCTTT. Translation: CASSDLEGGTEAFF.

The table lists this clonotype with a few counts. This chain uses TRBV19 with TRBJ2-7; tentatively, D is TRBD1 (5 bases). Germline V gene lookup returns CDR1 LNHDA and CDR2 SQIVND (reference sequence). The CDR3 spans 12 residues. Trimming cost V 9 bases and J 2 bases, with 11 bases left between them. The DNA of the CDR3 is TGTGCCAGAGAAGACAGAGCCTACGAGCAGTACGTC. Protein sequence: CAREDRAYEQYV.

This clonotype has more than one count but fewer than ten. J is TRBJ2-3 and V is TRBV24-1; D possibly matches TRBD1 or TRBD2 (5 bases each). Trimming cost V 6 bases and J 0 bases, with 12 bases left between them. Germline assignment: CDR1 KGHDR and CDR2 SFDVKD. The CDR3 consists of 15 residues. The CDR3 nucleotides read TGTGCCACCAGTCGGGGCAGAACTAGCACAGATACGCAGTATTTT. As protein: CATSRGRTSTDTQYF.

The chain couples TRBV27 to TRBJ1-1; D remains unclear. This CDR3 contains 13 residues. CDR1 is MNHEY, CDR2 SMNVEV, per germline (reference sequence). V was pared by 5 bases and J by 7 bases, with 14 bases between. The CDR3 bases are TGTGCCAGCAGTCTCCGGGAGGAGGGTGAAGCTTTCTTT. Protein product: CASSLREEGEAFF.

The sample holds a few counts of this clonotype. The V gene is TRBV9, the J gene TRBJ2-1, with a possible D match to TRBD1 (5 bases). The length of the CDR3 is 16 residues. V was trimmed by 0 bases and J by 2 bases, leaving 12 bases between them. Germline values: CDR1 SGDLS, CDR2 YYNGEE. CDR3 residues: CASSVVGRATYNEQFF. As DNA, the CDR3 is TGTGCCAGCAGCGTAGTGGGCAGGGCGACCTACAATGAGCAGTTCTTC.